Detailed here is one T cell receptor beta chain. This clonotype was detected only a few times. No antigen is known for it. The record has no base qualities; no much larger clone is one base away. TCR cDNA was synthesized by 5'RACE template switching, which introduced a universal primer site and unique molecular identifiers. cDNA synthesis was primed from both the TCR alpha and TCR beta constant segments. Library amplification used two PCR steps, and the second PCR step added sample barcodes and sequencing adapters. Sequencing of libraries was done on Illumina HiSeq 2500 (2x100 bp) or NovaSeq (2x150 bp). Turning to the authors' computational methods: Demultiplexing of reads and collapsing into UMI consensus sequences were performed with MIGEC, and V(D)J alignment was carried out with MiXCR. Using edgeR on replicate PBMC samples, clonotypes were called vaccine-responding if FDR was below 0.01 and the log2 fold change was above 5 up to day 15. CD4 or CD8 identity was assigned to each bulk clonotype according to whether the clonotype was present at higher abundance in the sequenced CD4 repertoire or the sequenced CD8 repertoire. TCRdb reanalyzed the raw reads on its own, using fastp at Q25 for trimming and MiXCR for clone calling, and kept in-frame beta chains. Each entry is one CDR3 protein sequence, shown with its most common DNA and genes. V and J calls and clone size were set by TCRdb, not the authors. This sample is represented by approximately 550,000 distinct CDR3 sequences; about 19% of them were singletons. The top ten clonotypes cover 14% of the sample.

CDR1 and CDR2 are read off the germline V gene (reference sequence) as DFQATT and SNEGSKA. The CDR3 sequence holds 13 residues, the cysteine and phenylalanine included. Only the CDR3 portion is preserved as DNA: 39 bases, with reading frame beginning at the first base. The data stem from a study of T cells after yellow fever vaccination (dated by TCRdb to the late 2010s). Context from the whole study: Libraries from fractions with low cell numbers were prepared with the SMART-Seq v4 Ultra Low Input RNA kit. The cohort comprised two healthy male donors, one aged 18 to 30 and one aged 30 to 40 years. To follow T-cell clones before and after primary and booster YFV17D yellow fever vaccination, bulk TCR alpha and beta repertoires were sequenced over time. Bulk PBMC replicates and cell subsets were isolated from blood drawn at multiple timepoints before and after both primary and secondary immunization. Paper-wide results and their limitations: A small share of clonotypes occurred in both CD4 and CD8 compartments, likely arising from convergent recombination. Compared with the primary T-cell response, the secondary T-cell response was faster but weaker, reaching its peak on day 5 rather than on day 15. Because the study included only a couple of donors, the extent to which the findings can be generalized is limited. Computational filtering was required because FACS-sorted repertoires could contain abundant contaminating clonotypes from the bulk population. After the booster, most clones that had expanded after primary vaccination were detected again (about 97% of CD4 and more than 85% of CD8), suggesting broad maintenance of memory.

The label giving this sample's treatment or condition can be read as: live attenuated yellow fever vaccine strain. At each blood-draw timepoint, two biological replicates of bulk PBMCs were obtained. PBMCs were isolated from peripheral blood using a standard Ficoll-Paque protocol. TriZol was used to extract RNA from bulk PBMCs, CD4 and CD8 fractions, and dextramer-positive and dextramer-negative fractions. The receptor chain draws on TRBV20-1 and TRBJ2-2; 7 bases in between match TRBD2. The sequence was collected from a man aged 25-45 years who received the YFV17D yellow fever vaccine. The source was PBMCs, collected 15 days after the yellow fever booster vaccination. CDR3 region: CSARRETVGELFF. At the DNA level, the sequence is TGCAGCGCGCGGCGGGAGACCGTCGGGGAGCTGTTTTTT.